This T cell receptor (beta chain) was captured by sequencing in a study of T cells in Graves' hyperthyroidism and ophthalmopathy. Hyperthyroidism patients were newly diagnosed, had disease duration under 2 months, and were aged 18 to 65 years. Every diagnosis used clinical symptoms, serum thyroxine and TRAb, thyroid ultrasound and orbital computed tomography. Researchers took RNA transcripts and amplified the TCR beta CDR3 regions from them. The HTBI primer set drove a first-round RT-PCR of the TCR CDR3. TCRdb fed the multiplex PCR reads into MiXCR, producing one record per CDR3 protein. The top ten clones hold 16% of a sample with around 700,000 distinct CDR3 sequences, roughly a sixth of them seen once. This clonotype was observed at least ten times. V was clipped by 0 bases and J by 4 bases; unmatched bases: 14. The CDR3 covers 19 residues. In germline, CDR1 is PRHDT, CDR2 FYEKMQ (reference sequence).

This TCR was recovered from a woman in her fifties or sixties with Graves' hyperthyroidism that later progressed to Graves' ophthalmopathy. The sample consisted of blood. This chain joins TRBV13 and TRBJ1-1; 10 nucleotides align to TRBD1. The CDR3 protein is CASSLGGDRGQPRGTEAFF. The CDR3 DNA reads as TGTGCCAGCAGCTTAGGAGGGGACAGGGGCCAACCTCGGGGCACTGAAGCTTTCTTT.